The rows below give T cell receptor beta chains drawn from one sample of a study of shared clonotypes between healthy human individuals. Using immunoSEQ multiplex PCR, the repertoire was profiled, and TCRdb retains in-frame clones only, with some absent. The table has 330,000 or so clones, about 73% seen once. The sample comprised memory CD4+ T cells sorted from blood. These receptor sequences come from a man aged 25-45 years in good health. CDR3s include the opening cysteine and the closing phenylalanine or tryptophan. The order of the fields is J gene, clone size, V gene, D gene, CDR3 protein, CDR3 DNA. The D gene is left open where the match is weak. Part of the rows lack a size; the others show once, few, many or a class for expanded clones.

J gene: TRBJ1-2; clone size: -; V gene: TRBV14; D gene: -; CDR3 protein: CASSGTGYGYTF; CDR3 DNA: TGTGCCAGCAGCGGGACTGGCTATGGCTACACCTTC
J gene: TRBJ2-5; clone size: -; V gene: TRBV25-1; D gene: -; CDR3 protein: CASSEDSGGRETQYF; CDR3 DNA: TGTGCCAGCAGTGAAGATTCTGGAGGCCGAGAGACCCAGTACTTC
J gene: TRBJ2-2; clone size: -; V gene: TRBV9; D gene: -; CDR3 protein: CASSVRGNTGELFF; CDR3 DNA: TGTGCCAGCAGCGTTCGGGGGAACACCGGGGAGCTGTTTTTT
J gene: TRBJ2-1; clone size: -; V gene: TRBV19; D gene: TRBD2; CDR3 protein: CASSPGTSRLSEQFF; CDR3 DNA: TGTGCCAGTAGTCCAGGGACTAGTAGGCTTTCCGAGCAGTTCTTC
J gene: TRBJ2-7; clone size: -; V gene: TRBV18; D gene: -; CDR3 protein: CASSPFEPSVSYEQYF; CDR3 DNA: TGTGCCAGCTCACCCTTTGAACCTAGCGTGTCCTACGAGCAGTACTTC
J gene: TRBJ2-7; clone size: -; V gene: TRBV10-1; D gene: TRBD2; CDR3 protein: CASSERTSGAKQYF; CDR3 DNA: TGCGCCAGCAGTGAGCGGACTAGCGGGGCGAAGCAGTACTTC
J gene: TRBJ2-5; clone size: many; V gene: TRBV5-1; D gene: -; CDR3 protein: CASSYSGAETQYF; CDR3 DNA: TGCGCCAGCAGCTATTCGGGGGCAGAGACCCAGTACTTC
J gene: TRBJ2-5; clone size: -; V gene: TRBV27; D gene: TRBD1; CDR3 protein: CASSLRQGLGETQYF; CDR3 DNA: TGTGCCAGCAGTCTCAGACAGGGATTAGGCGAGACCCAGTACTTC
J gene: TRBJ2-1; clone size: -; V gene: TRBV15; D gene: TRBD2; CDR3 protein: CATSRGIRRGLAGGPNEQFF; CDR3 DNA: TGTGCCACCAGCAGGGGCATCCGAAGGGGACTAGCGGGAGGGCCGAATGAGCAGTTCTTC
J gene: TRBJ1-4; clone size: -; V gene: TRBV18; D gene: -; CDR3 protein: CASSPPGASGEKLFF; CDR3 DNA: TGTGCCAGCTCACCACCGGGGGCCTCTGGTGAAAAACTGTTTTTT
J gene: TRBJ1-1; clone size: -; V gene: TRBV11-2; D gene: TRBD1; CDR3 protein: CASTRTGRSVTEAFF; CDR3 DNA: TGTGCCAGCACCCGGACAGGCAGATCGGTCACTGAAGCTTTCTTT
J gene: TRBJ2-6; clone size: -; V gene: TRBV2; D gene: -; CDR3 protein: CASSLTRILGSGANVLTF; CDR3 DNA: TGTGCCAGCAGTTTAACCCGCATACTTGGCTCTGGGGCCAACGTCCTGACTTTC
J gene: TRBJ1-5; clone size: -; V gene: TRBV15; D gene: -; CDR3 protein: CATSRAGVSNQPQHF; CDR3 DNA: TGTGCCACCAGCAGAGCTGGAGTTAGCAATCAGCCCCAGCATTTT
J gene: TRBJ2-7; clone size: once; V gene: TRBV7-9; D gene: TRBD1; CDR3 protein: CASSNDRESYEQYF; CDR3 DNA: TGTGCCAGCAGCAACGACAGGGAGTCCTACGAGCAGTACTTC
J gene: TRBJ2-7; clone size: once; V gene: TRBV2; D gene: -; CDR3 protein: CASSEGGARTYEQYF; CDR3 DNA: TGTGCCAGTAGCGAGGGGGGCGCCCGGACCTACGAGCAGTACTTC
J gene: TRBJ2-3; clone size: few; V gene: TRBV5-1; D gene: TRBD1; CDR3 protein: CASSLGQGLGGGDTQYF; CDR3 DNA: TGCGCCAGCAGCTTGGGACAGGGATTAGGGGGTGGAGATACGCAGTATTTT
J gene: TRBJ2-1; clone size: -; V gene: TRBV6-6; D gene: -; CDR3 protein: CAGGFVRGDEQFF; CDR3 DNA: TGTGCCGGAGGTTTCGTCAGGGGAGATGAGCAGTTCTTC
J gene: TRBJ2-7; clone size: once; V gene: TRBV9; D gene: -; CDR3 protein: CASSVVPRSPLDEQYF; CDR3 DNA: TGTGCCAGCAGCGTAGTTCCCAGGTCTCCTCTGGACGAGCAGTACTTC
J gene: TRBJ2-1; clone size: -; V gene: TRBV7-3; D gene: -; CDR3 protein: CASSPDFSSYNEQFF; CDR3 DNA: TGTGCCAGCAGCCCTGACTTTAGCTCCTACAATGAGCAGTTCTTC
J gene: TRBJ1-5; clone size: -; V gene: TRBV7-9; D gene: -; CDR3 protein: CASSRSSNQPQHF; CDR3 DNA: TGTGCCAGCAGCCGCAGTAGCAATCAGCCCCAGCATTTT
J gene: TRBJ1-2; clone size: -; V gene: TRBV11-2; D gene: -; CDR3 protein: CASSHGDYGYTF; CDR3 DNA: TGTGCCAGCAGCCATGGGGACTATGGCTACACCTTC
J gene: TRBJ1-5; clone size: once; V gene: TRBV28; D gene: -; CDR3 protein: CASSSSDSIWSNQPQHF; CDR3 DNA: TGTGCCAGCAGTTCCTCCGACTCTATTTGGAGCAATCAGCCCCAGCATTTT
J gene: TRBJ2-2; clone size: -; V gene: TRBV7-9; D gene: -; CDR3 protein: CASSLFQNANTGELFF; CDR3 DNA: TGTGCCAGCAGCTTATTCCAGAACGCGAACACCGGGGAGCTGTTTTTT
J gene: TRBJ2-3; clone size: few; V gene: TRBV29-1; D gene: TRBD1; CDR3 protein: CSVAGTGGFSTDTQYF; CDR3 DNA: TGCAGCGTTGCCGGGACAGGGGGTTTTAGCACAGATACGCAGTATTTT
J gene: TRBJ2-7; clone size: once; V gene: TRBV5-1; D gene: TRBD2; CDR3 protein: CASWDGLAGVEQYF; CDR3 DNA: TGCGCCAGCTGGGACGGACTAGCGGGAGTTGAGCAGTACTTC
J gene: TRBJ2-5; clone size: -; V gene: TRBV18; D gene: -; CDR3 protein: CASSPKETQYF; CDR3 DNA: TGTGCCAGCTCACCGAAAGAGACCCAGTACTTC
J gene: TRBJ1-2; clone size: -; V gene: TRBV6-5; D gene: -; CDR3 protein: CASSYSKFRNYGYTF; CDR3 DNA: TGTGCCAGCAGTTACTCGAAGTTCAGGAACTATGGCTACACCTTC
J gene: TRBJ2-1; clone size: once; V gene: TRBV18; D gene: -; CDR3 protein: CASSPPILYEQFF; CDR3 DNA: TGTGCCAGCTCACCACCAATACTTTATGAGCAGTTCTTC
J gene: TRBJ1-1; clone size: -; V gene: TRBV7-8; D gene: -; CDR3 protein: CASSFTENTEAFF; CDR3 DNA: TGTGCCAGCAGCTTCACAGAGAACACTGAAGCTTTCTTT
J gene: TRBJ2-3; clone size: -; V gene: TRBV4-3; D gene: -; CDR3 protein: CASSQDLGVEDTQYF; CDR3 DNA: TGCGCCAGCAGCCAGGACCTGGGGGTTGAAGATACGCAGTATTTT
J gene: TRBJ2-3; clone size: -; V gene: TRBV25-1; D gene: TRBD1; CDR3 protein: CASSPGQGLPDTQYF; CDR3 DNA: TGTGCCAGCAGCCCGGGACAGGGGTTACCAGATACGCAGTATTTT
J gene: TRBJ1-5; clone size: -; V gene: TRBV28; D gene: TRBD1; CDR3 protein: CASRGTVSNQPQHF; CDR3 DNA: TGTGCCAGCAGAGGGACAGTCTCGAATCAGCCCCAGCATTTT
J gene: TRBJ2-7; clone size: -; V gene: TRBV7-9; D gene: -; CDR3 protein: CASSSEASGPHF; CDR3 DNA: TGTGCCAGCAGCTCCGAAGCCAGCGGACCCCACTTC